Following are 30 T cell receptor beta chains from one sample sequenced in a study of OX40 agonist ivuxolimab in advanced cancers. The method was immunoSEQ multiplex PCR; TCRdb's version includes in-frame clones alone and lacks a portion of them. The sample has some 30,000 clones; around nine tenths are singletons. The sample was CD4+ or CD8+ T cells sorted from blood, taken in a trial of the OX40 agonist ivuxolimab. The receptors stem from an adult with an advanced solid tumor such as melanoma, head and neck, liver or kidney cancer.

This chain connects TRBV11-3 to TRBJ2-6, with 9 bases aligning to TRBD2. CDR1 is SGHNT, CDR2 YENEEA, per germline. The trim removed 5 bases at V and 0 bases at J, leaving 8 bases unmatched. The CDR3 totals 18 residues. The CDR3 reads CASSLGTSSFSGANVLTF. The CDR3 DNA reads TGTGCCAGCAGCCTAGGGACTAGCTCGTTCTCTGGGGCCAACGTCCTGACTTTC. The full variable domain, in which reference TRBV11-3 and TRBJ2-6 provide the parts outside the CDR3, is EAGVVQSPRYKIIEKKQPVAFWCNPISGHNTLYWYLQNLGQGPELLIRYENEEAVDDSQLPKDRFSAERLKGVDSTLKIQPAELGDSAVYLCASSLGTSSFSGANVLTFGAGSRLTVL.

This chain links TRBV4-1 with TRBJ2-1; TRBD1 aligns across 8 bases. The V gene's germline CDR1 is MGHRA and CDR2 YSYEKL. The trim removed 1 base at V and 4 bases at J, leaving 6 bases unmatched. The CDR3 contains 16 residues. The CDR3 sequence: CASSQATGAPYNEQFF. In DNA, the CDR3 is TGCGCCAGCAGCCAAGCGACAGGGGCTCCGTACAATGAGCAGTTCTTC.

This clone was seen a few times. The gene calls are TRBV7-9 and TRBJ1-2, with D uncertain. CDR1 is SEHNR, CDR2 FQNEAQ, per germline (reference sequence). Between the trimmed V and J ends, which lost 7 bases and 8 bases, there was a span of 17 bases. The CDR3 consists of 13 residues. CDR3 sequence: CASTQTEAGGYTF. CDR3 bases: TGTGCCAGCACCCAGACCGAGGCGGGGGGCTACACCTTC.

The chain couples TRBV4-1 to TRBJ2-7; 9 bases agree with TRBD2. Germline CDR1 reads MGHRA; CDR2 reads YSYEKL. V lost 1 base and J lost 3; bases outside the gene matches: 4. CDR3 length: 15 amino acids. CDR3 sequence reads: CASSQVGAGGYEQYF. The CDR3 coding sequence is TGCGCCAGCAGCCAAGTCGGAGCGGGAGGCTACGAGCAGTACTTC.

The chain employs TRBV6-5 and TRBJ2-7, with 9 bases lining up with TRBD1. V was clipped by 6 bases and J by 3 bases; unmatched bases: 6. CDR3 length: 14 residues. Germline loops: CDR1 MNHEY, CDR2 SVGAGI. The CDR3 region has the DNA TGTGCCAGCAGCCGCGGACAGGGGCTCTACGAGCAGTACTTC. Amino acid sequence: CASSRGQGLYEQYF.

The V gene is TRBV5-4, the J gene TRBJ1-2; 9 positions agree with TRBD1. V dropped 2 bases and J dropped 8; count of bases not matched to a gene: 7. CDR3 size: 14 residues. The germline gives CDR1 SGHNT, CDR2 YYREEE (reference sequence). CDR3 in amino acids: CASSFTGGDGGYTF. The CDR3 nucleotides are TGTGCCAGCAGCTTCACAGGGGGCGATGGAGGCTACACCTTC.

The chain links TRBV23-1 to TRBJ1-1, with a tentative D call TRBD1 (6 bases). Being an ORF, TRBV23-1 has a function that is uncertain. V dropped 5 bases and J dropped 1 base, with 17 bases sitting between them. This CDR3 region has 16 residues. CDR3 sequence reads: CASSTGNRVGNTEAFF. The CDR3 coding sequence is TGCGCCAGCAGTACGGGGAACAGGGTAGGGAACACTGAAGCTTTCTTT.

This clone appeared once. The chain is built from TRBV7-9 and TRBJ2-7, with 9 bases matching TRBD1. V trimming: 3 bases; J trimming: 3 bases; junction bases outside the gene matches: 3. In germline, CDR1 is SEHNR, CDR2 FQNEAQ (reference sequence). The CDR3 sequence is 14 residues long. Here the CDR3 reads CASSLGQGIYEQYF. The CDR3 region has the DNA TGTGCCAGCAGCTTGGGACAGGGAATCTACGAGCAGTACTTC.

The chain combines TRBV4-1 with TRBJ2-1; D is uncertain. CDR1 and CDR2 from the germline V gene are MGHRA and YSYEKL. V lost 2 bases to trimming and J lost 8 bases, with 10 bases between them. CDR3 length equals 13 residues. CDR3: CASSQIEVDEQFF. The CDR3, as DNA: TGCGCCAGCAGCCAAATAGAAGTGGATGAGCAGTTCTTC.

This clone was seen only a few times. In DNA form, the CDR3 reads TGTGCCTGGAGAGACAGGGGCTATGGCTACACCTTC. It yields the protein CAWRDRGYGYTF. This chain uses TRBV30 with TRBJ1-2, with TRBD1 matching over 8 bases. CDR1 and CDR2 from the germline V gene are GTSNPN and SVGIG (reference sequence). The CDR3 extends over 12 amino acids. V trimming: 3 bases; J trimming: 4 bases; junction bases outside the gene matches: 1.

The CDR3 loop reads CASSGLAGGHEQYF. In DNA, the CDR3 is TGTGCCAGCAGTGGACTAGCGGGAGGACACGAGCAGTACTTC. The rearrangement joins TRBV25-1 to TRBJ2-7, with 13 bases lining up with TRBD2. CDR1 and CDR2 from the germline V gene are MGHDK and SYGVNS. V lost 4 bases and J lost 5; bases outside the gene matches: 2. This CDR3 region has 14 residues.

The J gene is TRBJ2-7, the V gene TRBV7-6; 7 bases are a match to TRBD1. Germline CDR1 SGHVS, CDR2 FNYEAQ. The junction had 4 bases not matched to a gene; V was cut back by 5 bases and J by 6 bases. This CDR3 is 12 amino acids long. The CDR3 region is CASSPTGIEQYF. For the CDR3, the DNA is TGTGCCAGCAGCCCGACAGGGATCGAGCAGTACTTC.

The chain recombines TRBV7-6 with TRBJ2-3; D ambiguous. V was cut by 5 bases and J by 2 bases, with 8 bases left in between. CDR1 and CDR2 from the germline V gene are SGHVS and FNYEAQ. This CDR3 spans 13 amino acids. CDR3 sequence (DNA): TGTGCCAGCAGCCCCGGATACACAGATACGCAGTATTTT. Its translation is CASSPGYTDTQYF.

The V and J genes are TRBV2 and TRBJ2-1; D call uncertain. The CDR3 runs to 13 residues. The V gene lost 4 bases and the J gene lost 3 bases, with 7 bases spanning the gap. Germline V lookup: CDR1 SNHLY, CDR2 FYNNEI. The CDR3 here is CASSAGSYNEQFF. CDR3 in DNA: TGTGCCAGCAGTGCGGGCAGCTACAATGAGCAGTTCTTC. Looking up the rest from reference TRBV2 and TRBJ2-1 gives the full variable domain: EPEVTQTPSHQVTQMGQEVILRCVPISNHLYFYWYRQILGQKVEFLVSFYNNEISEKSEIFDDQFSVERPDGSNFTLKIRSTKLEDSAMYFCASSAGSYNEQFFGPGTRLTVL.

This clone is deemed medium-sized (0.01 to 0.1%). The chain is built from TRBV11-2 and TRBJ2-7; perhaps TRBD1 as D (5 bases). V was cut by 6 bases and J by 0 bases, with 18 bases left in between. Germline CDR1 reads SGHAT; CDR2 reads FQNNGV. The CDR3 totals 16 residues. The CDR3 region is CASSYKGYAFSYEQYF. Written as DNA, the CDR3 is TGTGCCAGCAGTTACAAGGGGTACGCATTCTCCTACGAGCAGTACTTC.

The chain has TRBV6-6 and TRBJ1-2, with 9 nucleotides matching TRBD1. Germline assignment: CDR1 MNHNY and CDR2 SVGAGI (reference sequence). The CDR3 is made up of 13 amino acids. Losses at the gene ends were 6 bases for V and 7 bases for J; bases not matched to a gene: 6. The CDR3 DNA sequence: TGTGCCAGCAGACCGGGACAGGGAAGTGGCTACACCTTC. It specifies CASRPGQGSGYTF.

The chain uses TRBV12-5 and TRBJ1-1; D is uncertain. Germline CDR1 LGHNT, CDR2 FRNRAP. The length of the CDR3 is 13 residues. V shed 5 bases and J shed 6 bases, with 13 bases lying between them. The CDR3 reads CASGPQRRAEAFF. The CDR3 DNA reads as TGTGCTAGTGGTCCCCAAAGGAGGGCTGAAGCTTTCTTT.

The J gene is TRBJ2-1, the V gene TRBV27; a weak D match, TRBD2 (6 bases). The germline V gene encodes CDR1 MNHEY and CDR2 SMNVEV (reference sequence). CDR3 size: 12 residues. V was cut by 9 bases and J by 6 bases, with 12 bases left in between. In DNA form, the CDR3 reads TGTGCCAGTTCGGAGGGTAGCAATGAGCAGTTCTTC. Protein: CASSEGSNEQFF.

This chain connects TRBV19 to TRBJ2-6, with D perhaps assigned TRBD1 or TRBD2 (5 bases each). The CDR3 has 15 residues. Trimming cost V 3 bases and J 0 bases, with 6 bases left between them. From germline, CDR1 is LNHDA and CDR2 SQIVND (reference sequence). CDR3 amino acids: CASSIGTSGANVLTF. In DNA form, the CDR3 reads TGTGCCAGTAGTATTGGGACCTCTGGGGCCAACGTCCTGACTTTC.

The chain carries TRBV7-2 and TRBJ2-3; D is undetermined. Germline values: CDR1 SGHTA, CDR2 FQGNSA. V dropped 4 bases and J dropped 1 base, with 9 bases sitting between them. CDR3 size: 14 residues. CDR3 bases: TGTGCCAGCAGCTCGCCGGTAGGCACAGATACGCAGTATTTT. Protein sequence: CASSSPVGTDTQYF.

This clone was seen only a few times. In DNA, the CDR3 is TGTGCCAGCAGCTTAGAAGGCACAGGGGGGAGCCAAGAGACCCAGTACTTC. It codes for CASSLEGTGGSQETQYF. V gene TRBV11-3 combines with J gene TRBJ2-5, with TRBD1 matching 8 bases. Unmatched junction bases numbered 7, after V lost 0 bases and J lost 1 base. The CDR3 covers 17 residues. The germline gives CDR1 SGHNT, CDR2 YENEEA.

The chain uses TRBV27 and TRBJ2-7; 8 bases fit TRBD2. CDR3 size: 13 residues. Germline V gene sequence: CDR1 MNHEY, CDR2 SMNVEV (reference sequence). The ends lost 8 bases at V and 7 bases at J; junction bases unmatched: 10. CDR3 DNA: TGTGCCAGCGCGGGACTAGGGATTTTGGAGCAGTACTTC. Its translation: CASAGLGILEQYF.

The gene calls are TRBV25-1 and TRBJ1-2; weak D call: TRBD1 (5 bases). This CDR3 has 14 amino acids. Germline CDR1 MGHDK, CDR2 SYGVNS. Trimming stripped 4 bases from V and 5 bases from J, with 14 bases between. CDR3 nucleotide sequence: TGTGCCAGCAGTGCGACCGGGACGATATATGGCTACACCTTC. Its protein is CASSATGTIYGYTF.

The chain links TRBV28 to TRBJ2-7, with D maybe TRBD2 (6 bases). The CDR3 consists of 14 residues. Per the germline V gene, CDR1 is MDHEN and CDR2 is SYDVKM. V lost 4 bases to trimming and J lost 0 bases, with 10 bases between them. The CDR3 DNA follows: TGTGCCAGCAGTTGGAGGGCGAGCTCCTACGAGCAGTACTTC. This encodes CASSWRASSYEQYF.

The V gene is TRBV4-1, the J gene TRBJ2-3; TRBD2 agrees at 7 bases. The CDR3 runs 18 residues. Per the germline V gene, CDR1 is MGHRA and CDR2 is YSYEKL. J lost 2 bases, V lost 3 bases, and 14 bases had no gene match. The CDR3 DNA reads as TGCGCCAGCAGCCACCCACCCGCGCTAGCGGACTTCACAGATACGCAGTATTTT. Translating it yields CASSHPPALADFTDTQYF.

This chain joins TRBV21-1 and TRBJ1-1. TRBV21-1 is flagged as a pseudogene. CDR3 length equals 15 residues. This CDR3 reads CASSKEWGGDTEAFF. The CDR3 DNA reads as TGTGCCAGCAGCAAAGAGTGGGGAGGGGACACTGAAGCTTTCTTT.

The gene calls are TRBV6-1 and TRBJ1-1, with 7 nucleotides matching TRBD1. V trimming: 6 bases; J trimming: 5 bases; junction bases outside the gene matches: 9. Germline-derived CDR1 and CDR2 are MNHNS and SASEGT. The CDR3 sequence is 14 residues long. CDR3: CASSVTGVGTEAFF. Here the CDR3 DNA reads TGTGCCAGCAGCGTAACAGGGGTGGGGACTGAAGCTTTCTTT.

This clone has only a few counts. The genes are TRBV28 and TRBJ2-7; D unclear. Germline-derived CDR1 and CDR2 are MDHEN and SYDVKM. This CDR3 region has 13 residues. With 6 bases removed from V and 5 bases from J, the gap between germline ends came to 14 bases. The CDR3 nucleotides read TGTGCCAGCAGGTTACCGGGTTTAAACGAGCAGTACTTC. It translates to CASRLPGLNEQYF. Supplemented by reference TRBV28 and TRBJ2-7, the full variable domain reads DVKVTQSSRYLVKRTGEKVFLECVQDMDHENMFWYRQDPGLGLRLIYFSYDVKMKEKGDIPEGYSVSREKKERFSLILESASTNQTSMYLCASRLPGLNEQYFGPGTRLTVT.

The rearrangement joins TRBV4-1 to TRBJ2-1, with 7 bases aligning to TRBD2. Germline-derived CDR1 and CDR2 are MGHRA and YSYEKL. This CDR3 spans 15 amino acids. V lost 1 base to trimming and J lost 9 bases; unmatched junction nucleotides: 9. The CDR3 coding sequence is TGCGCCAGCAGCCAAGCCCACGAGCGGGGTGGTGAGCAGTTCTTC. It encodes CASSQAHERGGEQFF.

This clone has only one observation. The chain uses TRBV9 and TRBJ2-3, with no clear D. V lost 4 bases to trimming and J lost 0 bases, with 15 bases between them. CDR3 length: 16 amino acids. Germline-derived CDR1 and CDR2 are SGDLS and YYNGEE. The CDR3 region has the DNA TGTGCCAGCAGCACCCAAGCAGAACCTAGCACAGATACGCAGTATTTT. Its protein is CASSTQAEPSTDTQYF. Full variable domain (rest looked up from reference TRBV9 and TRBJ2-3): DSGVTQTPKHLITATGQRVTLRCSPRSGDLSVYWYQQSLDQGLQFLIQYYNGEERAKGNILERFSAQQFPDLHSELNLSSLELGDSALYFCASSTQAEPSTDTQYFGPGTRLTVL.